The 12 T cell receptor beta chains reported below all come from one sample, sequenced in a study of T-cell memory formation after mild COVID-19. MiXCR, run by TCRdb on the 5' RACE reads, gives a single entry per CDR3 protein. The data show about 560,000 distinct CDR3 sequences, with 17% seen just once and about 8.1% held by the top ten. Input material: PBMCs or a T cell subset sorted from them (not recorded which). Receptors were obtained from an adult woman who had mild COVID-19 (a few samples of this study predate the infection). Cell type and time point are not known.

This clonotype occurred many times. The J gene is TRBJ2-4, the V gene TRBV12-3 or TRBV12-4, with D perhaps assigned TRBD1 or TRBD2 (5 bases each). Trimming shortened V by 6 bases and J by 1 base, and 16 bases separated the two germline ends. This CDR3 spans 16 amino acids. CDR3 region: CASSLYSGLAKNIQYF. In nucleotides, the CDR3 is TGTGCCAGCAGCCTATATTCGGGGCTGGCCAAAAACATTCAGTACTTC.

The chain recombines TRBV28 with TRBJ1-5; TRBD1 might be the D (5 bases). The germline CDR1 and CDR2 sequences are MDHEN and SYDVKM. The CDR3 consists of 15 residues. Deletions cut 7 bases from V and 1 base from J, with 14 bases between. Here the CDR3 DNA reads TGTGCCAGCACCCTCGGGGGGTTCAGCAATCAGCCCCAGCATTTT. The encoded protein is CASTLGGFSNQPQHF.

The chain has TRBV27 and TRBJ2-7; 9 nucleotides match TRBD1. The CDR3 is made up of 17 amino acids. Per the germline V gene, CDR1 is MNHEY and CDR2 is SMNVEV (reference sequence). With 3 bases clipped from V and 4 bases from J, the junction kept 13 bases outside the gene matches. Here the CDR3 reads CASSLGRPGQGLYEQYF. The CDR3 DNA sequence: TGTGCCAGCAGTTTGGGGAGACCGGGACAGGGTCTTTACGAGCAGTACTTC.

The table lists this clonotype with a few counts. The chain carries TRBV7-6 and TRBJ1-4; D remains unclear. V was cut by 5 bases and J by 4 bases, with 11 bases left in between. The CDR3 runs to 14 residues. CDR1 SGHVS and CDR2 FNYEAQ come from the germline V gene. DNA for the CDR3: TGTGCCAGCAGCCCCCTGGGGATTAATGAAAAACTGTTTTTT. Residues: CASSPLGINEKLFF.

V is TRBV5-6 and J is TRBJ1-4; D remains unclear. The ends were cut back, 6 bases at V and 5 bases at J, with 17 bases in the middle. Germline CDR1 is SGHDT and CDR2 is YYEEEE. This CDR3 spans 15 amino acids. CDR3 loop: CASKPSITSNEKLFF. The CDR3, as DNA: TGTGCCAGCAAGCCGTCGATTACCTCCAATGAAAAACTGTTTTTT.

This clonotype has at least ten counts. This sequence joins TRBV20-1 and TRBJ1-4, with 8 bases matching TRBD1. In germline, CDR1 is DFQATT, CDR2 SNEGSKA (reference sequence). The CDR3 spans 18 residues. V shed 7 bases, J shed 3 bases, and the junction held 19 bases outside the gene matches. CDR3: CSVPSRGQGFVANEKLFF. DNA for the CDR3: TGCAGTGTCCCTTCCAGAGGACAGGGTTTCGTGGCTAATGAAAAACTGTTTTTT.

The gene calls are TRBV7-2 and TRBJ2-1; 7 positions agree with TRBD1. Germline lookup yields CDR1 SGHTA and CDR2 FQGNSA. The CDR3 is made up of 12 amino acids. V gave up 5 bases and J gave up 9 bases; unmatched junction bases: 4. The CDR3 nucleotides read TGTGCCAGCAGCCAGACAGGGAGTGAGCAGTTCTTC. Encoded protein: CASSQTGSEQFF.

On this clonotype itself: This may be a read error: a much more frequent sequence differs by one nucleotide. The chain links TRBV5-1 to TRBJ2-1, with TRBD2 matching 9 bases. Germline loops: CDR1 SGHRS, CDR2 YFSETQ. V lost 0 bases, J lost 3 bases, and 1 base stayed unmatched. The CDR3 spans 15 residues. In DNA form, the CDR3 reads TGCGCCAGCAGCTTGGGCGGGGGGGACTACAATGAGCAGTTCTTC. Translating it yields CASSLGGGDYNEQFF.

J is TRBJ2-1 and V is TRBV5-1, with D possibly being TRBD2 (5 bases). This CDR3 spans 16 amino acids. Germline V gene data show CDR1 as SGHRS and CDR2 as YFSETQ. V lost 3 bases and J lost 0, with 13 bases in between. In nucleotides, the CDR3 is TGCGCCAGCAGCTCGGGGTCGCCGAGCTCCTACAATGAGCAGTTCTTC. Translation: CASSSGSPSSYNEQFF.

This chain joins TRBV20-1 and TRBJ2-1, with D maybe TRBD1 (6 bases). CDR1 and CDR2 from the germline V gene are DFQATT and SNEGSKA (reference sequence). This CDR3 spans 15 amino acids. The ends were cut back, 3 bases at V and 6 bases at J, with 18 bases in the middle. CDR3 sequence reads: CSARRGSFGLNEQFF. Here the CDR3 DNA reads TGCAGTGCTAGGAGGGGGAGTTTCGGTCTCAATGAGCAGTTCTTC.

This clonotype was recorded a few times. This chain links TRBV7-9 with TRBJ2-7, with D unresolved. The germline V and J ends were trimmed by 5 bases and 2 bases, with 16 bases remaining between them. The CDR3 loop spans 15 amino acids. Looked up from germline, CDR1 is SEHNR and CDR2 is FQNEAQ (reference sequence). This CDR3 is CASSPLSSGPYEQYF. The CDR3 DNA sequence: TGTGCCAGCAGCCCTCTCTCTTCCGGCCCCTACGAGCAGTACTTC. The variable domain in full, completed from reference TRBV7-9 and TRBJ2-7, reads DTGVSQNPRHKITKRGQNVTFRCDPISEHNRLYWYRQTLGQGPEFLTYFQNEAQLEKSRLLSDRFSAERPKGSFSTLEIQRTEQGDSAMYLCASSPLSSGPYEQYFGPGTRLTVT.

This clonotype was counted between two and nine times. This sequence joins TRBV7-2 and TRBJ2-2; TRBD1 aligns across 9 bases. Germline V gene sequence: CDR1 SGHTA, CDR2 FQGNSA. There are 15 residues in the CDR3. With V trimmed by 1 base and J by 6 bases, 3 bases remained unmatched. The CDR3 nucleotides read TGTGCCAGCAGCTTAGTGGGACAGGGATCCGGGGAGCTGTTTTTT. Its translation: CASSLVGQGSGELFF.